The 4 T cell receptor beta chains given below trace back to one sample, sequenced in a study of CDR3 diversity in severe acne. In TCRdb, the PCR reads were re-called with MiXCR into one record per CDR3 protein. The sample consists of some 90,000 distinct CDR3 sequences, roughly half of them appearing once. The specimen was blood. These receptors were taken from a male donor in good health, serving as a control.

This clonotype is judged medium-sized. The chain uses TRBV20-1 and TRBJ1-1; tentatively, D is TRBD1 (5 bases). Germline V gives CDR1 DFQATT, CDR2 SNEGSKA (reference sequence). This CDR3 has 15 residues. V was clipped by 1 base and J by 0 bases, with 12 bases between them. CDR3 in amino acids: CSARVMGLLNTEAFF. CDR3 coding DNA: TGCAGTGCTAGAGTTATGGGACTCTTGAACACTGAAGCTTTCTTT.

This clonotype was picked up a small number of times. The V call is TRBV7-9, the J call TRBJ2-1; 8 nucleotides align to TRBD1. The CDR3 extends over 16 amino acids. Germline lookup yields CDR1 SEHNR and CDR2 FQNEAQ (reference sequence). V was clipped by 1 base and J by 4 bases; unmatched bases: 6. The CDR3 spells CASSLGQGASYNEQFF. The CDR3 bases are TGTGCCAGCAGCTTAGGTCAGGGGGCGTCGTACAATGAGCAGTTCTTC.

V is TRBV27 and J is TRBJ1-3; D is unclear. The CDR3 covers 12 residues. The germline V and J ends were trimmed by 8 bases and 4 bases, with 9 bases remaining between them. Germline V gene sequence: CDR1 MNHEY, CDR2 SMNVEV (reference sequence). CDR3 amino acids: CASGFGGNTIYF. DNA for the CDR3: TGTGCCAGCGGCTTTGGGGGAAACACCATATATTTT.

This clonotype was seen repeatedly, ten times or more. This rearrangement joins TRBV4-1 to TRBJ1-2, with a tentative D call TRBD1 (6 bases). Looked up from germline, CDR1 is MGHRA and CDR2 is YSYEKL. There are 15 residues in the CDR3. V was trimmed by 4 bases and J by 3 bases, leaving 15 bases between them. The CDR3 DNA follows: TGCGCCAGCAGCCGGGCTCTACAGGGAGACTATGGCTACACCTTC. This translates into CASSRALQGDYGYTF.